The rows below give T cell receptor beta chains drawn from one sample of a study of CD8 T cells in ankylosing spondylitis. In TCRdb, the 5' RACE reads were re-called with MiXCR into one record per CDR3 protein. Here the sample spans about 35,000 distinct CDR3 sequences, 10% being singletons. Input material: blood, either unsorted or a sorted T cell fraction (not recorded which). These receptors were taken from a male donor with ankylosing spondylitis or in good health (not recorded which). Each CDR3 is given with its conserved first and last residue. Each record gives: J gene, D gene, V gene, clone size, CDR3 protein, CDR3 DNA. A D gene is named only where the DNA matches it firmly. For some rows the clone size is stated as once, few or many, or as a class when expanded; others skip it.

J gene: TRBJ2-3
D gene: TRBD1
V gene: TRBV11-3
clone size: .
CDR3 protein: CASSLGGQGVGTDTQYF
CDR3 DNA: TGTGCCAGCAGCTTAGGGGGACAGGGGGTAGGCACAGATACGCAGTATTTT

J gene: TRBJ2-1
D gene: .
V gene: TRBV9
clone size: .
CDR3 protein: CASSVGGARAGAGSYNEQFF
CDR3 DNA: TGTGCCAGCAGCGTGGGGGGGGCTAGGGCGGGAGCAGGCTCCTACAATGAGCAGTTCTTC

J gene: TRBJ1-3
D gene: .
V gene: TRBV5-1
clone size: many
CDR3 protein: CASSSGTMSTIYF
CDR3 DNA: TGCGCCAGCAGCTCCGGGACAATGAGCACCATATATTTT

J gene: TRBJ1-3
D gene: .
V gene: TRBV21-1
clone size: many
CDR3 protein: CASSIWTHRPFSGNTIYF
CDR3 DNA: TGTGCCAGCAGCATATGGACACATAGGCCGTTCTCTGGAAACACCATATATTTT

J gene: TRBJ2-3
D gene: TRBD1
V gene: TRBV5-6
clone size: many
CDR3 protein: CASSSPDRQGTQYF
CDR3 DNA: TGTGCCAGCAGCTCCCCGGACAGGCAAGGAACGCAGTATTTT

J gene: TRBJ2-5
D gene: TRBD2
V gene: TRBV29-1
clone size: medium-sized
CDR3 protein: CSTGTSGKETQYF
CDR3 DNA: TGCAGCACTGGGACTAGCGGGAAAGAGACCCAGTACTTC

J gene: TRBJ1-2
D gene: .
V gene: TRBV20-1
clone size: many
CDR3 protein: CSAREGPLRNYGYTF
CDR3 DNA: TGCAGTGCTAGAGAAGGGCCACTCCGCAACTATGGCTACACCTTC

J gene: TRBJ1-1
D gene: .
V gene: TRBV11-3
clone size: many
CDR3 protein: CASSIGQNRNTEAFF
CDR3 DNA: TGTGCCAGCAGCATCGGACAGAACCGGAACACTGAAGCTTTCTTT

J gene: TRBJ2-7
D gene: .
V gene: TRBV29-1
clone size: .
CDR3 protein: CSATQEGYEQYF
CDR3 DNA: TGCAGCGCCACGCAGGAGGGCTACGAGCAGTACTTC

J gene: TRBJ2-3
D gene: .
V gene: TRBV20-1
clone size: few
CDR3 protein: CSARIAVSSTDTQYF
CDR3 DNA: TGCAGTGCTAGAATAGCGGTCTCTAGCACAGATACGCAGTATTTT

J gene: TRBJ1-1
D gene: .
V gene: TRBV20-1
clone size: many
CDR3 protein: CSARDGGANTEAFF
CDR3 DNA: TGCAGTGCTAGAGATGGAGGGGCGAACACTGAAGCTTTCTTT

J gene: TRBJ1-5
D gene: TRBD1
V gene: TRBV4-2
clone size: once
CDR3 protein: CASSQDGAGGQPQHF
CDR3 DNA: TGTGCCAGCAGCCAAGATGGGGCAGGGGGTCAGCCCCAGCATTTT

J gene: TRBJ2-1
D gene: TRBD2
V gene: TRBV7-2
clone size: many
CDR3 protein: CASSLIAGSEQFF
CDR3 DNA: TGTGCCAGCAGCTTAATAGCGGGATCTGAGCAGTTCTTC

J gene: TRBJ2-6
D gene: .
V gene: TRBV5-4
clone size: .
CDR3 protein: CASRFRGSSAGANVLTF
CDR3 DNA: TGTGCCAGCAGATTTCGGGGGTCTTCTGCTGGGGCCAACGTCCTGACTTTC

J gene: TRBJ2-1
D gene: .
V gene: TRBV5-1
clone size: many
CDR3 protein: CASSLGQTYNEQFF
CDR3 DNA: TGCGCCAGCAGCTTGGGTCAGACGTACAATGAGCAGTTCTTC

J gene: TRBJ1-4
D gene: .
V gene: TRBV7-3
clone size: once
CDR3 protein: CASSITGATNEKLFF
CDR3 DNA: TGTGCCAGCAGCATTACAGGTGCAACTAATGAAAAACTGTTTTTT

J gene: TRBJ2-3
D gene: .
V gene: TRBV6-2/TRBV6-3
clone size: many
CDR3 protein: CASLDGPDTQYF
CDR3 DNA: TGTGCCAGCCTGGACGGCCCGGATACGCAGTATTTT

J gene: TRBJ1-1
D gene: .
V gene: TRBV28
clone size: many
CDR3 protein: CASSFGTIEFTEAFF
CDR3 DNA: TGTGCCAGCAGTTTTGGGACAATTGAATTTACTGAAGCTTTCTTT

J gene: TRBJ2-7
D gene: TRBD2
V gene: TRBV11-2
clone size: many
CDR3 protein: CASSLGGGGSGYEQYF
CDR3 DNA: TGTGCCAGCAGCTTAGGAGGTGGCGGGAGCGGGTACGAGCAGTACTTC

J gene: TRBJ2-7
D gene: .
V gene: TRBV5-1
clone size: many
CDR3 protein: CASSLDISYEQYF
CDR3 DNA: TGCGCCAGCAGCTTGGACATTTCCTACGAGCAGTACTTC

J gene: TRBJ1-2
D gene: .
V gene: TRBV7-9
clone size: .
CDR3 protein: CASSSGGEAYGYTF
CDR3 DNA: TGTGCCAGCAGCTCGGGCGGGGAGGCCTATGGCTACACCTTC

J gene: TRBJ2-7
D gene: TRBD1
V gene: TRBV29-1
clone size: .
CDR3 protein: CSVWTGTPEQYF
CDR3 DNA: TGCAGCGTTTGGACAGGGACACCTGAGCAGTACTTC

J gene: TRBJ1-1
D gene: TRBD1
V gene: TRBV5-1
clone size: many
CDR3 protein: CASSLGQGAAFF
CDR3 DNA: TGCGCCAGCAGCTTGGGTCAGGGGGCCGCTTTCTTT

J gene: TRBJ2-1
D gene: .
V gene: TRBV11-2
clone size: medium-sized
CDR3 protein: CASSLGMGANEQFF
CDR3 DNA: TGTGCCAGCAGCTTAGGGATGGGGGCCAATGAGCAGTTCTTC

J gene: TRBJ2-2
D gene: TRBD2
V gene: TRBV5-3
clone size: many
CDR3 protein: CARSLLLAGVRNTGELFF
CDR3 DNA: TGTGCCAGAAGCTTGCTGCTAGCGGGAGTGAGGAACACCGGGGAGCTGTTTTTT

J gene: TRBJ2-3
D gene: TRBD1
V gene: TRBV10-3
clone size: many
CDR3 protein: CAISDPDRVADTQYF
CDR3 DNA: TGTGCCATCAGTGATCCGGACAGGGTGGCAGATACGCAGTATTTT

J gene: TRBJ2-1
D gene: .
V gene: TRBV2
clone size: many
CDR3 protein: CASTGLKSNEQFF
CDR3 DNA: TGTGCCAGCACCGGACTAAAATCCAATGAGCAGTTCTTC

J gene: TRBJ2-5
D gene: .
V gene: TRBV6-2/TRBV6-3
clone size: many
CDR3 protein: CASSGTEETQYF
CDR3 DNA: TGTGCCAGCAGCGGGACGGAAGAGACCCAGTACTTC

J gene: TRBJ1-6
D gene: TRBD1
V gene: TRBV4-3
clone size: many
CDR3 protein: CASSHPGTGNSPLHF
CDR3 DNA: TGCGCCAGCAGCCACCCCGGGACAGGCAATTCACCCCTCCACTTT

J gene: TRBJ2-1
D gene: TRBD1
V gene: TRBV5-5
clone size: .
CDR3 protein: CASSPARTGVLRDEQFF
CDR3 DNA: TGTGCCAGCAGTCCCGCGAGGACAGGGGTATTACGCGATGAGCAGTTCTTC

J gene: TRBJ2-7
D gene: .
V gene: TRBV5-1
clone size: many
CDR3 protein: CASSLSVSSYEQYF
CDR3 DNA: TGCGCCAGCAGCTTGTCAGTGAGCTCCTACGAGCAGTACTTC

J gene: TRBJ2-7
D gene: TRBD2
V gene: TRBV20-1
clone size: .
CDR3 protein: CSARGQLAFEQYF
CDR3 DNA: TGCAGTGCTAGAGGGCAACTAGCGTTCGAGCAGTACTTC

J gene: TRBJ2-1
D gene: TRBD2
V gene: TRBV12-3/TRBV12-4
clone size: many
CDR3 protein: CASSLLAVPGDEQFF
CDR3 DNA: TGTGCCAGCAGTTTACTAGCGGTTCCTGGGGATGAGCAGTTCTTC

J gene: TRBJ2-2
D gene: TRBD2
V gene: TRBV5-1
clone size: many
CDR3 protein: CASRHTSVANTGELFF
CDR3 DNA: TGCGCCAGCAGACATACTAGCGTTGCGAACACCGGGGAGCTGTTTTTT

J gene: TRBJ1-2
D gene: TRBD1
V gene: TRBV20-1
clone size: many
CDR3 protein: CSARVGTGIGYTF
CDR3 DNA: TGCAGTGCTAGAGTTGGGACAGGGATAGGCTACACCTTC

J gene: TRBJ2-1
D gene: TRBD2
V gene: TRBV12-3/TRBV12-4
clone size: many
CDR3 protein: CATTHLAGDNEQFF
CDR3 DNA: TGTGCCACCACGCACCTAGCGGGGGATAATGAGCAGTTCTTC